A single sample gave rise to the 13 T cell receptor beta chains below, sequenced in a study of shared clonotypes between healthy human individuals. Produced via immunoSEQ multiplex PCR; TCRdb's table is partial and in-frame only. Of 2,500,000 or so clones in the sample, approximately 94% are singletons; the top ten hold about 0.39%. The specimen was naive CD4+ T cells from PBMCs. Documented subset: CD45RA+ positively selected. The receptors originated from a man aged 18 to 29 in good health. Some clones in this sample may be carry-over from other donors' samples.

The CDR3 reads CASSPQESLSYEQYF. The CDR3 nucleotides read TGTGCCAGCAGCCCACAAGAGTCGCTCTCCTACGAGCAGTACTTC. The rearrangement uses TRBV5-5 and TRBJ2-7; no reliable D call. In germline, CDR1 is SGHKS, CDR2 YYEKEE (reference sequence). Trimming left V 4 bases short and J 0 bases short, with 14 bases between. The CDR3 extends over 15 amino acids.

The chain couples TRBV7-3 to TRBJ2-1, with TRBD2 matching over 7 bases. Germline CDR1 SGHTA, CDR2 FQGTGA. This CDR3 spans 15 amino acids. V was clipped by 2 bases and J by 7 bases; unmatched bases: 8. The CDR3: CASSLGGGRGNEQFF. The CDR3 DNA follows: TGTGCCAGCAGCTTAGGAGGCGGGAGAGGGAATGAGCAGTTCTTC.

The V call is TRBV4-2, the J call TRBJ1-3, with D hard to call. The length of the CDR3 is 18 residues. CDR1 and CDR2 from the germline V gene are LGHNA and YNFKEQ. Trimming shortened V by 0 bases and J by 4 bases, and 19 bases separated the two germline ends. CDR3 region: CASSQDLWGGPLGNTIYF. The CDR3 DNA is TGTGCCAGCAGCCAAGATCTTTGGGGAGGCCCTCTCGGAAACACCATATATTTT.

The gene calls are TRBV11-2 and TRBJ2-3; maybe TRBD2 (6 bases). The CDR3 loop spans 14 amino acids. The V end was cut by 4 bases, the J end by 6 bases, with 14 bases between. Germline loops: CDR1 SGHAT, CDR2 FQNNGV. CDR3 DNA sequence: TGTGCCAGCAGCTCCTCCCGCGGGGTGGATACGCAGTATTTT. This sequence encodes CASSSSRGVDTQYF. Together with reference TRBV11-2 and TRBJ2-3, the CDR3 gives the full variable domain: EAGVAQSPRYKIIEKRQSVAFWCNPISGHATLYWYQQILGQGPKLLIQFQNNGVVDDSQLPKDRFSAERLKGVDSTLKIQPAKLEDSAVYLCASSSSRGVDTQYFGPGTRLTVL.

Details on this clone: Different DNA sequences within this sample yield the same CDR3. The genes are TRBV30 and TRBJ2-3, with D perhaps assigned TRBD1 or TRBD2 (5 bases each). V was pared by 2 bases and J by 0 bases, with 9 bases between. CDR3 length: 14 amino acids. The V gene's germline CDR1 is GTSNPN and CDR2 SVGIG (reference sequence). The CDR3 DNA reads as TGTGCCTGGAGTCTCGGGGCGAGCACAGATACGCAGTATTTT. Its translation: CAWSLGASTDTQYF.

The sample holds a few counts of this clone. J is TRBJ1-1 and V is TRBV6-1; tentative D call: TRBD1 (5 bases). From germline, CDR1 is MNHNS and CDR2 SASEGT. V lost 1 base, J lost 3 bases, and 6 bases lay in between. The CDR3 sequence is 13 residues long. As DNA, the CDR3 is TGTGCCAGCAGTGAAGGGACATACACTGAAGCTTTCTTT. Residues: CASSEGTYTEAFF.

The chain links TRBV6-1 to TRBJ2-1; D call uncertain. This CDR3 is built from 17 residues. CDR1 and CDR2 from the germline V gene are MNHNS and SASEGT. Between the trimmed V and J ends, which lost 2 bases and 4 bases, there was a span of 18 bases. CDR3 protein: CASSEIHTPLLYNEQFF. Written as DNA, the CDR3 is TGTGCCAGCAGTGAAATCCACACTCCCCTCCTTTACAATGAGCAGTTCTTC.

The V call is TRBV9, the J call TRBJ2-2, with 9 positions matching TRBD2. Germline CDR1 SGDLS, CDR2 YYNGEE. J gave up 6 bases and V 4 bases, and 7 bases lay outside the gene matches. CDR3 size: 15 residues. The CDR3 here is CASSPIAGVPGELFF. CDR3 nucleotide sequence: TGTGCCAGCAGCCCCATAGCGGGAGTTCCCGGGGAGCTGTTTTTT. The full variable domain, its missing parts supplied by reference TRBV9 and TRBJ2-2, is DSGVTQTPKHLITATGQRVTLRCSPRSGDLSVYWYQQSLDQGLQFLIQYYNGEERAKGNILERFSAQQFPDLHSELNLSSLELGDSALYFCASSPIAGVPGELFFGEGSRLTVL.

The chain carries TRBV7-2 and TRBJ2-3; the match to TRBD2 covers 7 bases. The CDR3 is 14 amino acids. CDR1 is SGHTA, CDR2 FQGNSA, per germline. V lost 3 bases, J lost 8 bases, and 8 bases stayed unmatched. CDR3 residues: CASSLSAGVSTQYF. The DNA of the CDR3 is TGTGCCAGCAGCTTGTCGGCGGGAGTTAGTACGCAGTATTTT.

The genes are TRBV28 and TRBJ2-1; 8 bases are shared with TRBD2. Trimming at V came to 5 bases and at J to 8 bases, leaving 14 bases not matched to a gene. This CDR3 is built from 16 residues. Germline V gene lookup returns CDR1 MDHEN and CDR2 SYDVKM. The CDR3 spells CASSLSGAPSGDEQFF. CDR3 coding DNA: TGTGCCAGCAGTCTTAGCGGGGCCCCGAGTGGCGATGAGCAGTTCTTC.

The chain uses TRBV19 and TRBJ1-4; D gene unclear. The CDR3 runs 17 residues. The germline CDR1 and CDR2 sequences are LNHDA and SQIVND (reference sequence). V was pared by 6 bases and J by 3 bases, with 20 bases between. CDR3 bases: TGTGCCAGTAGCCCGATGGGGAGCTACGATTCTAATGAAAAACTGTTTTTT. The encoded protein is CASSPMGSYDSNEKLFF.

This sequence joins TRBV4-1 and TRBJ2-1; 12 bases align to TRBD2. This CDR3 region has 21 residues. The germline V gene encodes CDR1 MGHRA and CDR2 YSYEKL. V lost 1 base and J lost 2; bases outside the gene matches: 15. The CDR3 DNA is TGCGCCAGCAGCCAAGTTTGGACAGGGCAGGCTAGCGGGAGGGCCTACAATGAGCAGTTCTTC. Its translation: CASSQVWTGQASGRAYNEQFF.

This chain uses TRBV19 with TRBJ2-5; D gene ambiguous. CDR3 length equals 13 residues. Germline CDR1 is LNHDA and CDR2 is SQIVND (reference sequence). The V end lost 7 bases, the J end lost 3 bases, and 12 bases lay between the germline ends. The CDR3 bases are TGTGCCAGTACCCCAAACACCGAAGAGACCCAGTACTTC. Its protein is CASTPNTEETQYF.